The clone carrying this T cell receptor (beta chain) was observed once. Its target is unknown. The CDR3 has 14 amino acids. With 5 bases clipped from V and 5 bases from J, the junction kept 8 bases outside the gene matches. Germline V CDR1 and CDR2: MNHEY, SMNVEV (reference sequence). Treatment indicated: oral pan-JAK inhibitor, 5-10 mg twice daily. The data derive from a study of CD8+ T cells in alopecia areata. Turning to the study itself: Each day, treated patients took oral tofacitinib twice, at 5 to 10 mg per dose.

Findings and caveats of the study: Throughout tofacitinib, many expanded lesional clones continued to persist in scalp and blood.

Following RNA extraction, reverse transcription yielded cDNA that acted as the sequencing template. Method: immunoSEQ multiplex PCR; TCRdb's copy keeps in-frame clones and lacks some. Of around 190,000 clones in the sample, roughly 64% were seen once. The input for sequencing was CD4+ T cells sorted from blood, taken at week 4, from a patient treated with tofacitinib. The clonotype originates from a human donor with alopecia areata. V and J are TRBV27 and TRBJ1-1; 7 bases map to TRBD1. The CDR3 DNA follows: TGTGCCAGCAGTCCGTGGACCAGGGGGACTGAAGCTTTCTTT. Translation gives CASSPWTRGTEAFF.